This TCR beta chain originates from a study of blood T cells in healthy people across ages. Notes on the study in general: Relative to aged donors, long-lived donors carried more naive CD4+ cells and displayed higher diversity. Reliance upon unsorted PBMCs precluded definitive naive versus antigen-experienced comparison.

In regard to this clonotype: Its antigen is currently unknown.

The donors, aged about 6 to 90, were healthy Caucasians from Russia. The authors ran a second PCR of about 6 to 12 cycles using a sample-barcoded 5' primer and a J-beta primer mix. TCRdb re-derived calls from the 5' RACE reads in MiXCR, one entry per CDR3 protein. The data hold 700,000 to 1,000,000 distinct CDR3 sequences, with around 42% observed a single time. The sequenced sample was blood. The source is a man aged 55-75 years in good health.

Here the CDR3 reads CASSYEGSGGYLNQPQHF. The CDR3 region has the DNA TGTGCCAGCAGTTACGAGGGCTCGGGGGGCTACCTGAATCAGCCCCAGCATTTT. The chain has TRBV6-2 or TRBV6-3 and TRBJ1-5; the D gene is possibly TRBD1 (6 bases). Germline CDR1 and CDR2: MNHEY and SVGEGT. The V gene lost 2 bases and the J gene lost 4 bases, with 21 bases spanning the gap. The CDR3 is 18 amino acids.